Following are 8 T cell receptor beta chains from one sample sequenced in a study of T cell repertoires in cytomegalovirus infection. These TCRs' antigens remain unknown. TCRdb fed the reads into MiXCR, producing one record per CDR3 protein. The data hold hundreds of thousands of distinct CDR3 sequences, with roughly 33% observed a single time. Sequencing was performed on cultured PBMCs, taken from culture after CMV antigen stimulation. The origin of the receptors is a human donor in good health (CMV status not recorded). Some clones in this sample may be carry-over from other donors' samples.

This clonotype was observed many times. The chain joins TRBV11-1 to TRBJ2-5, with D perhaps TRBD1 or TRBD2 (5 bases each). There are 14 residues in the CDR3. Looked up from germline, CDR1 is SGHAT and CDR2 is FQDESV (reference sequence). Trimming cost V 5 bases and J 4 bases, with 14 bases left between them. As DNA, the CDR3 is TGTGCCAGCAGCCCGGGGACGAACAGAGAGACCCAGTACTTC. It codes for CASSPGTNRETQYF.

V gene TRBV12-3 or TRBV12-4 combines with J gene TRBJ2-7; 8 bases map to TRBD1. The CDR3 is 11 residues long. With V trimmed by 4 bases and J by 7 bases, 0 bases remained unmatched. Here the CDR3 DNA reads TGTGCCAGCAGTTACAGGGGGGAGCAGTACTTC. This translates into CASSYRGEQYF.

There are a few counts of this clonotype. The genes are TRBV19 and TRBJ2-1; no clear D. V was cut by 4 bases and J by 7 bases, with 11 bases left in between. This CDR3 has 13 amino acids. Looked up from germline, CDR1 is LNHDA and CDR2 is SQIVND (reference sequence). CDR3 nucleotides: TGTGCCAGTAGTAGCCCCTACTCAAATGAGCAGTTCTTC. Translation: CASSSPYSNEQFF.

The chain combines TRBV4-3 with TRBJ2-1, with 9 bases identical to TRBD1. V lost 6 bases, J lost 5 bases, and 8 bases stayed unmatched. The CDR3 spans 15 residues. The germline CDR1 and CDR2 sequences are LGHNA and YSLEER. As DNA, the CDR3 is TGCGCCAGCAGATTACAGGGGGCGACGAACAATGAGCAGTTCTTC. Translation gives CASRLQGATNNEQFF.

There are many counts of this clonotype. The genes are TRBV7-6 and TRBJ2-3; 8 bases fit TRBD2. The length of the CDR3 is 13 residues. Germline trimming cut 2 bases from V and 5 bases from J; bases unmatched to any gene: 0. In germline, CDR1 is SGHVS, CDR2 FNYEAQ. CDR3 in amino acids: CASSLSGGDTQYF. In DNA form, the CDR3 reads TGTGCCAGCAGCTTAAGCGGGGGAGATACGCAGTATTTT.

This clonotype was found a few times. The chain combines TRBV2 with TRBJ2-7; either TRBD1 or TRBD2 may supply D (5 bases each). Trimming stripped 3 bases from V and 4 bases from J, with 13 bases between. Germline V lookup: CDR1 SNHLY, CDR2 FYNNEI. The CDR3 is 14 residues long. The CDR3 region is CASSDQGVGYEQYF. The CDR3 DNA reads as TGTGCCAGCAGTGACCAGGGAGTGGGGTACGAGCAGTACTTC.

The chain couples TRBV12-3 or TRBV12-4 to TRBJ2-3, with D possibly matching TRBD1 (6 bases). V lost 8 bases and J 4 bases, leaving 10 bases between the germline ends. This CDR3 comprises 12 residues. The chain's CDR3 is CASGTGSDTQYF. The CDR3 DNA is TGTGCCAGCGGTACAGGGTCAGATACGCAGTATTTT.

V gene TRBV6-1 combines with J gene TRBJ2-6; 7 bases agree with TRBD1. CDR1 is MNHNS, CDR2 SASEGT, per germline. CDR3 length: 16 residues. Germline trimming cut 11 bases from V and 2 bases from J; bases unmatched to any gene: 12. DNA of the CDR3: TGTGCCGGCGGGTCTACCACAGGGGCTGGGGCCAACGTCCTGACTTTC. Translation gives CAGGSTTGAGANVLTF.